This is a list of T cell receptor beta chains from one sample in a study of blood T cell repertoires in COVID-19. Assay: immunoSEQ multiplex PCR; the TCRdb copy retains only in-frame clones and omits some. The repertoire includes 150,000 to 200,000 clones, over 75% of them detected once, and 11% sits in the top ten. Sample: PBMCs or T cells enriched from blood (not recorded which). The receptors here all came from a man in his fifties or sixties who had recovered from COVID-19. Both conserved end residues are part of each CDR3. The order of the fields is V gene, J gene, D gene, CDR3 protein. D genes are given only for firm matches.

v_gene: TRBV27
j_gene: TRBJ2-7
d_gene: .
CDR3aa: CASSSPVVHEQYF

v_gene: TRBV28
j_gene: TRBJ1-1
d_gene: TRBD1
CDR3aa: CASSNYRGTEAFF

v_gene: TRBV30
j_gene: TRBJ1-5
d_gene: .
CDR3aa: CAWGRDYSNQPQHF

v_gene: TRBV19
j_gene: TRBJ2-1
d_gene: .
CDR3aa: CASSGTPSSYNEQFF

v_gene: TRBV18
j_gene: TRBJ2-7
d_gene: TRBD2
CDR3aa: CASSGGSNEQYF

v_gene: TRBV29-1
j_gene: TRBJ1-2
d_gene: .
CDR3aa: CSVEGLAGLSLGYTF

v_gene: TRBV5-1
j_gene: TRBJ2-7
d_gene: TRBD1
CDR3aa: CASSLRTGTHSYEQYF

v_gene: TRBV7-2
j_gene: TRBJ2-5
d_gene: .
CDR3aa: CASSLSFYLGALETQYF

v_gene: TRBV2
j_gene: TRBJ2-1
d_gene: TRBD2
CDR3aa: CASRPVTSGWERNEQFF

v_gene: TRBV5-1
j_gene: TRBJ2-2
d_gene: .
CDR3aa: CASRRYTGELFF

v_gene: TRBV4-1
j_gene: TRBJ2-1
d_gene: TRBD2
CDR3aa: CASSSGTNNEQFF

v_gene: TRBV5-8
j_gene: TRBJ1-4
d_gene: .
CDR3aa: CASSFRGWRGRNNEKLFF

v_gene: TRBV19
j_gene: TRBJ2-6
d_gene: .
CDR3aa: CASSTPGRVSGANVLTF

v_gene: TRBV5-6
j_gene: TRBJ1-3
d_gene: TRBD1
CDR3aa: CASSLGQGAYSGNTIYF